Shown below are 6 T cell receptor beta chains from a single sample sequenced in a study of tumor-infiltrating lymphocytes in primary liver carcinoma listed by TCRdb under 2017. These reads were obtained on an Illumina HiSeq 2500. A constant-region primer and ProtoScript II reverse transcriptase were used to reverse-transcribe TCRbeta-specific cDNA from approximately 500 ng total RNA. TCRbeta libraries were built with three nested multiplex PCR rounds, a slightly modified ARM-PCR procedure. Each of the first two PCR rounds ran for about 9 cycles and used multiplex TRBV1-TRBV30 forward primers together with a Cbeta reverse primer. The public reads were quality trimmed at Q25 with fastp and then assembled into clones with MiXCR by TCRdb, keeping productive beta chains. A single entry per CDR3 protein holds the most common genes and DNA from its merged rows. This sample has a few hundred thousand distinct CDR3 sequences in its table, and around three fifths of those were observed once. The ten most abundant clones make up over 15% of the sample.

Blood RNA was extracted from unsorted whole blood using TRIzol reagent, and germline DNA was obtained with the DNeasy Blood & Tissue kit. The sample taken for sequencing was peripheral blood. All receptors derive from a woman in her twenties or thirties with primary liver carcinoma and hepatitis B virus infection.

This clonotype was observed a handful of times. This could be a read error, since a much larger clone is one nucleotide away. The V and J genes are TRBV11-2 and TRBJ2-3; no clear D gene. This CDR3 region has 13 residues. Germline CDR1 reads SGHAT; CDR2 reads FQNNGV. V dropped 1 base and J dropped 8 bases, with 10 bases sitting between them. CDR3 loop: CASSLGRYGTQYF. CDR3 nucleotides: TGTGCCAGCAGCTTAGGACGTTACGGTACGCAGTATTTT.

The V call is TRBV2, the J call TRBJ2-4, with a tentative D call TRBD1 (5 bases). V lost 6 bases and J 4 bases, leaving 16 bases between the germline ends. The CDR3 runs to 15 residues. CDR1 and CDR2 from the germline V gene are SNHLY and FYNNEI. For the CDR3, the DNA is TGTGCCAGCAGCGACGCCTTCGGACATAAAAACATTCAGTACTTC. Translated, it gives CASSDAFGHKNIQYF. Filled out from reference TRBV2 and TRBJ2-4, the complete variable domain reads EPEVTQTPSHQVTQMGQEVILRCVPISNHLYFYWYRQILGQKVEFLVSFYNNEISEKSEIFDDQFSVERPDGSNFTLKIRSTKLEDSAMYFCASSDAFGHKNIQYFGAGTRLSVL.

The V call is TRBV5-1, the J call TRBJ2-5, with D possibly being TRBD1 (6 bases). The CDR3 consists of 14 residues. V was shortened by 3 bases and J by 5 bases, with 14 bases between the two germline ends. Germline V gene sequence: CDR1 SGHRS, CDR2 YFSETQ. This CDR3 reads CASSSGQLEETQYF. The DNA of the CDR3 is TGCGCCAGCAGCTCGGGACAATTGGAGGAGACCCAGTACTTC.

The V gene is TRBV6-5, the J gene TRBJ2-7, with D perhaps matching TRBD2 (6 bases). The CDR3 is made up of 14 amino acids. Germline V gene data show CDR1 as MNHEY and CDR2 as SVGAGI. V was trimmed by 0 bases and J by 6 bases, leaving 12 bases between them. The CDR3 spells CASSYSTGVVEQYF. The CDR3 coding sequence is TGTGCCAGCAGTTACTCGACGGGGGTGGTCGAGCAGTACTTC.

Regarding this clonotype: This likely comes from a read error, as the CDR3 has no conserved phenylalanine or tryptophan at its end. The chain is built from TRBV2 and TRBJ1-2; weak D call: TRBD1 (5 bases). This CDR3 is built from 14 residues. Germline CDR1 is SNHLY and CDR2 is FYNNEI. Between the trimmed V and J ends, which lost 4 bases and 7 bases, there was a span of 16 bases. Here the CDR3 DNA reads TGTGCCAGCAGTGCTCGGTCAGGGCGGTCTGGCTACACCATC. As protein: CASSARSGRSGYTI.

This clonotype has at least ten counts. The chain employs TRBV6-5 and TRBJ2-1, with 10 bases lining up with TRBD2. CDR3 size: 16 residues. Germline-derived CDR1 and CDR2 are MNHEY and SVGAGI. The V and J ends lost 5 bases and 2 bases, in that order; junction bases with no gene match: 6. CDR3 in amino acids: CASSLGLARPYNEQFF. DNA of the CDR3: TGTGCCAGCAGTCTGGGACTAGCGCGTCCCTACAATGAGCAGTTCTTC.